These T cell receptor beta chains were read from a single sample in a study of cytomegalovirus exposure and HLA in healthy donors. TCRdb keeps only in-frame clones here, not all; method: immunoSEQ multiplex PCR. Of some 99,000 clones listed, 80% to 85% are singletons. The sequenced material came from PBMCs. Receptors were obtained from a woman between 25 and 40 years old in good health and CMV-seronegative. CDR3s include the opening cysteine and the closing phenylalanine or tryptophan. The D gene is left open where the match is weak. Size values are once, few and many counts, or a class for expanded clones, and some rows have none.

cdr3_aa: CASGPLANINEQYF; cdr3_nt: TGTGCCAGCGGACCACTAGCGAATATCAACGAGCAGTACTTC; clone_size: NA; v_call: TRBV7-8; j_call: TRBJ2-7; d_call: TRBD2
cdr3_aa: CASSRYSVKAYNEQFF; cdr3_nt: TGTGCCAGCAGCCGTTATAGCGTTAAAGCCTACAATGAGCAGTTCTTC; clone_size: NA; v_call: TRBV5-6; j_call: TRBJ2-1; d_call: NA
cdr3_aa: CASSLVTSSPETQYF; cdr3_nt: TGTGCCAGCAGCTTAGTCACTAGTTCTCCGGAGACCCAGTACTTC; clone_size: NA; v_call: TRBV11-2; j_call: TRBJ2-5; d_call: NA
cdr3_aa: CASSTPGRSTYEQYF; cdr3_nt: TGTGCCAGTAGTACCCCAGGGCGATCCACCTACGAGCAGTACTTC; clone_size: NA; v_call: TRBV19; j_call: TRBJ2-7; d_call: NA
cdr3_aa: CASSLTDYGYTF; cdr3_nt: TGTGCCAGTAGTCTGACAGACTATGGCTACACCTTC; clone_size: NA; v_call: TRBV19; j_call: TRBJ1-2; d_call: NA
cdr3_aa: CASSLEGRGAEAFF; cdr3_nt: TGTGCCAGCAGCTTAGAAGGGCGGGGGGCTGAAGCTTTCTTT; clone_size: NA; v_call: TRBV13; j_call: TRBJ1-1; d_call: NA
cdr3_aa: CASSNSGTGAYEQYF; cdr3_nt: TGCGCCAGCAGCAACTCCGGGACAGGGGCCTACGAGCAGTACTTC; clone_size: NA; v_call: TRBV5-1; j_call: TRBJ2-7; d_call: TRBD1
cdr3_aa: CASGLVVWERGGETQYF; cdr3_nt: TGTGCTAGTGGTTTGGTAGTTTGGGAGAGAGGGGGTGAGACCCAGTACTTC; clone_size: NA; v_call: TRBV12-5; j_call: TRBJ2-5; d_call: NA
cdr3_aa: CASRRSTGITYEQYF; cdr3_nt: TGTGCCAGCAGAAGGAGTACAGGTATCACCTACGAGCAGTACTTC; clone_size: NA; v_call: TRBV27; j_call: TRBJ2-7; d_call: NA
cdr3_aa: CASRPGTAYNSPLHF; cdr3_nt: TGTGCCAGCAGACCGGGGACTGCTTATAATTCACCCCTCCACTTT; clone_size: NA; v_call: TRBV27; j_call: TRBJ1-6; d_call: NA
cdr3_aa: CASSIALGSGAYEQYF; cdr3_nt: TGTGCCAGTAGTATAGCCCTGGGGAGCGGGGCCTACGAGCAGTACTTC; clone_size: NA; v_call: TRBV19; j_call: TRBJ2-7; d_call: TRBD2
cdr3_aa: CTTRQGENQPQHF; cdr3_nt: TGCACGACGAGGCAGGGGGAAAATCAGCCCCAGCATTTT; clone_size: NA; v_call: TRBV28; j_call: TRBJ1-5; d_call: TRBD1
cdr3_aa: CASRQTGTGADEQYF; cdr3_nt: TGTGCCAGCAGACAAACCGGGACAGGGGCTGACGAGCAGTACTTC; clone_size: NA; v_call: TRBV6-5; j_call: TRBJ2-7; d_call: TRBD1
cdr3_aa: CASSLARLAGPYEQYF; cdr3_nt: TGTGCCAGCAGCTTAGCACGACTAGCGGGGCCCTACGAGCAGTACTTC; clone_size: NA; v_call: TRBV7-8; j_call: TRBJ2-7; d_call: TRBD2
cdr3_aa: CASSQGASGRALETQYF; cdr3_nt: TGCGCCAGCAGCCAAGGCGCTAGCGGGAGGGCCTTAGAGACCCAGTACTTC; clone_size: NA; v_call: TRBV4-1; j_call: TRBJ2-5; d_call: TRBD2
cdr3_aa: CASSPDGNEQFF; cdr3_nt: TGTGCCAGCAGCCCAGACGGGAATGAGCAGTTCTTC; clone_size: NA; v_call: TRBV2; j_call: TRBJ2-1; d_call: NA
cdr3_aa: CASSGQGEQPQHF; cdr3_nt: TGTGCCAGCAGTGGTCAGGGGGAACAGCCCCAGCATTTT; clone_size: NA; v_call: TRBV27; j_call: TRBJ1-5; d_call: TRBD1
cdr3_aa: CASSEFAGDRPQHF; cdr3_nt: TGTGCCAGCAGTGAATTCGCAGGCGATCGGCCCCAGCATTTT; clone_size: NA; v_call: TRBV25-1; j_call: TRBJ1-5; d_call: NA
cdr3_aa: CASSEVPPVDF; cdr3_nt: TGTGCCAGCAGTGAAGTCCCACCGGTTGACTTC; clone_size: NA; v_call: TRBV6-1; j_call: TRBJ2-5; d_call: NA
cdr3_aa: CASSFRRDTYKNYGYTF; cdr3_nt: TGTGCCAGCAGTTTCCGCAGGGACACTTACAAAAACTATGGCTACACCTTC; clone_size: NA; v_call: TRBV27; j_call: TRBJ1-2; d_call: NA
cdr3_aa: CASSSPAGAYEQYF; cdr3_nt: TGTGCCAGCAGCTCCCCAGCGGGAGCCTACGAGCAGTACTTC; clone_size: NA; v_call: TRBV21-1; j_call: TRBJ2-7; d_call: NA
cdr3_aa: CASSPRAGGDSFVQYF; cdr3_nt: TGTGCCAGCTCACCACGCGCCGGAGGTGATTCCTTTGTGCAGTACTTC; clone_size: NA; v_call: TRBV18; j_call: TRBJ2-7; d_call: NA
cdr3_aa: CASSQARNYGYTF; cdr3_nt: TGTGCCAGCAGCCAAGCACGGAACTATGGCTACACCTTC; clone_size: NA; v_call: TRBV7-2; j_call: TRBJ1-2; d_call: NA
cdr3_aa: CASSLTSGLARGEQFF; cdr3_nt: TGTGCCAGCAGCTTAACGTCCGGACTAGCGAGGGGTGAGCAGTTCTTC; clone_size: NA; v_call: TRBV7-3; j_call: TRBJ2-1; d_call: TRBD2
cdr3_aa: CAWNKGLVKNEQFF; cdr3_nt: TGTGCCTGGAATAAGGGACTAGTAAAGAATGAGCAGTTCTTC; clone_size: once; v_call: TRBV30; j_call: TRBJ2-1; d_call: TRBD2
cdr3_aa: CASSFTDSGNTIYF; cdr3_nt: TGTGCCAGCAGCTTTACAGACTCTGGAAACACCATATATTTT; clone_size: NA; v_call: TRBV7-8; j_call: TRBJ1-3; d_call: NA
cdr3_aa: CASSDSGGSNTGELFF; cdr3_nt: TGCGCCAGCAGTGACTCCGGGGGGTCGAACACCGGGGAGCTGTTTTTT; clone_size: NA; v_call: TRBV10-1; j_call: TRBJ2-2; d_call: TRBD2
cdr3_aa: CASSWTSAGELFF; cdr3_nt: TGTGCCAGCAGCTGGACTAGTGCCGGGGAGCTGTTTTTT; clone_size: few; v_call: TRBV11-3; j_call: TRBJ2-2; d_call: TRBD2
cdr3_aa: CASSQDNSGAGDTQYF; cdr3_nt: TGCGCCAGCAGCCAAGATAATAGCGGGGCGGGAGATACGCAGTATTTT; clone_size: NA; v_call: TRBV4-3; j_call: TRBJ2-3; d_call: TRBD2
cdr3_aa: CASSQGGAFGYTF; cdr3_nt: TGCGCCAGCAGCCAAGGGGGCGCGTTTGGCTACACCTTC; clone_size: NA; v_call: TRBV4-1; j_call: TRBJ1-2; d_call: NA
cdr3_aa: CAAPKSGTSSETQYF; cdr3_nt: TGTGCCGCGCCTAAATCCGGGACTAGCAGTGAGACCCAGTACTTC; clone_size: few; v_call: TRBV30; j_call: TRBJ2-5; d_call: TRBD2
cdr3_aa: CASSRQGTSGEQFF; cdr3_nt: TGTGCCAGCAGCCGACAGGGGACTAGCGGTGAGCAGTTCTTC; clone_size: NA; v_call: TRBV6-5; j_call: TRBJ2-1; d_call: TRBD2
cdr3_aa: CASSDRAGSGYF; cdr3_nt: TGCGCCAGCAGTGATCGAGCGGGATCAGGGTATTTT; clone_size: NA; v_call: TRBV10-2; j_call: TRBJ2-3; d_call: TRBD2
cdr3_aa: CASSVSAAQETQYF; cdr3_nt: TGTGCCAGCAGTGTATCAGCGGCTCAAGAGACCCAGTACTTC; clone_size: NA; v_call: TRBV25-1; j_call: TRBJ2-5; d_call: NA
cdr3_aa: CASSFPGYEQFF; cdr3_nt: TGTGCCAGCAGCTTCCCGGGGTACGAGCAGTTCTTC; clone_size: NA; v_call: TRBV5-8; j_call: TRBJ2-1; d_call: NA
cdr3_aa: CASSLDTYGYTF; cdr3_nt: TGCGCCAGCAGCCTGGACACCTATGGCTACACCTTC; clone_size: NA; v_call: TRBV5-1; j_call: TRBJ1-2; d_call: NA
cdr3_aa: CASSRGGSGTEAFF; cdr3_nt: TGTGCCAGCTCCCGCGGGGGGAGTGGGACTGAAGCTTTCTTT; clone_size: few; v_call: TRBV18; j_call: TRBJ1-1; d_call: NA
cdr3_aa: CASSVGGGLALGTDTQYF; cdr3_nt: TGTGCCAGCAGCGTAGGGGGAGGACTAGCCCTCGGCACAGATACGCAGTATTTT; clone_size: NA; v_call: TRBV9; j_call: TRBJ2-3; d_call: TRBD2
cdr3_aa: CASSASVSANTGELFF; cdr3_nt: TGTGCCAGCAGTGCCTCCGTTTCAGCGAACACCGGGGAGCTGTTTTTT; clone_size: NA; v_call: TRBV6-4; j_call: TRBJ2-2; d_call: NA
cdr3_aa: CASRREERSGVAYEQYF; cdr3_nt: TGCGCCAGCCGCCGGGAGGAGCGCTCAGGAGTGGCCTACGAGCAGTACTTC; clone_size: NA; v_call: TRBV5-1; j_call: TRBJ2-7; d_call: TRBD2
cdr3_aa: CASSGQGISYEQYF; cdr3_nt: TGTGCCAGTTCAGGACAGGGGATTAGCTACGAGCAGTACTTC; clone_size: NA; v_call: TRBV19; j_call: TRBJ2-7; d_call: TRBD1
cdr3_aa: CASSLVLAGVDEQYF; cdr3_nt: TGCGCCAGCAGCTTGGTGCTCGCCGGAGTGGACGAGCAGTACTTC; clone_size: NA; v_call: TRBV5-1; j_call: TRBJ2-7; d_call: NA
cdr3_aa: CASSVGGGLNEQFF; cdr3_nt: TGTGCCAGCAGCGTAGGGGGGGGCCTCAATGAGCAGTTCTTC; clone_size: NA; v_call: TRBV9; j_call: TRBJ2-1; d_call: NA
cdr3_aa: CASSPGQGAKTYEQYF; cdr3_nt: TGTGCTAGCAGCCCCGGACAGGGGGCCAAAACCTACGAGCAGTACTTC; clone_size: NA; v_call: TRBV7-7; j_call: TRBJ2-7; d_call: TRBD1
cdr3_aa: CASSSRDSYGYTF; cdr3_nt: TGTGCCAGCAGTTCCCGGGACAGCTATGGCTACACCTTC; clone_size: once; v_call: TRBV27; j_call: TRBJ1-2; d_call: TRBD1
cdr3_aa: CASSEQQGVYNEQFF; cdr3_nt: TGTGCCAGCAGTGAACAACAGGGCGTCTACAATGAGCAGTTCTTC; clone_size: NA; v_call: TRBV25-1; j_call: TRBJ2-1; d_call: NA
cdr3_aa: CASSEAGFTGTNTEAFF; cdr3_nt: TGTGCCAGCAGTGAAGCGGGCTTTACAGGGACAAACACTGAAGCTTTCTTT; clone_size: NA; v_call: TRBV6-1; j_call: TRBJ1-1; d_call: NA
cdr3_aa: CASSSPGQGAYEQYF; cdr3_nt: TGTGCCAGCAGTTCCCCAGGGCAGGGTGCTTACGAGCAGTACTTC; clone_size: NA; v_call: TRBV6-6; j_call: TRBJ2-7; d_call: NA
cdr3_aa: CASSRGGGGELTGELFF; cdr3_nt: TGTGCCAGCAGCCGGGGGGGTGGTGGAGAACTCACCGGGGAGCTGTTTTTT; clone_size: NA; v_call: TRBV7-9; j_call: TRBJ2-2; d_call: TRBD2
cdr3_aa: CASSPRDRENYGYTF; cdr3_nt: TGTGCCAGCTCACCACGCGACAGGGAAAACTATGGCTACACCTTC; clone_size: NA; v_call: TRBV18; j_call: TRBJ1-2; d_call: TRBD1
cdr3_aa: CASSFRAGNTIYF; cdr3_nt: TGTGCCAGCAGCTTCAGGGCTGGAAACACCATATATTTT; clone_size: NA; v_call: TRBV25-1; j_call: TRBJ1-3; d_call: NA
cdr3_aa: CASSAQPNQPQHF; cdr3_nt: TGTGCCAGCAGCGCACAACCCAATCAGCCCCAGCATTTT; clone_size: NA; v_call: TRBV5-6; j_call: TRBJ1-5; d_call: NA
cdr3_aa: CAISRGFGGNSDTQYF; cdr3_nt: TGTGCCATCAGTCGGGGGTTTGGGGGGAACTCAGATACGCAGTATTTT; clone_size: NA; v_call: TRBV10-3; j_call: TRBJ2-3; d_call: NA